What follows describes a single T cell receptor (beta chain). Its antigen is unknown. TCRdb used MiXCR to reprocess the RT-PCR reads, holding one entry per CDR3 protein. The sample yields about 540,000 distinct CDR3 sequences, around 25% seen once. The CDR3 has 17 residues. Germline V lookup: CDR1 PRHDT, CDR2 FYEKMQ (reference sequence). Trimming shortened V by 3 bases and J by 1 base, and 16 bases separated the two germline ends. These data belong to a study of response to subunit inactivated influenza vaccine. Study-wide points: Authors suggested each seasonal flu vaccination may recruit only limited numbers of new T cells.

The sample was also linked to a second study, of T cells expressing NK-cell markers. From that report: Scientists made TCR beta cDNA using 5'RACE template switching with UMIs. Also leading the CD3+CD56-NKG2C+ fraction in a handful of donors were these clonotypes. Whether expanded NKG2C+ T cell clones were HCMV specific stayed uncertain.

The V and J genes are TRBV13 and TRBJ2-1; D possibly matches TRBD1 or TRBD2 (5 bases each). The clonotype was recovered from a man aged 50 or older who received an inactivated influenza vaccine. This specimen consisted of CD4+ T cells sorted from PBMCs, obtained 11 to 12 days after vaccination. The CDR3 DNA sequence: TGTGCCAGCAGCTTTTCTATCCGGGACGGGTCCTACAATGAGCAGTTCTTC. It codes for CASSFSIRDGSYNEQFF.